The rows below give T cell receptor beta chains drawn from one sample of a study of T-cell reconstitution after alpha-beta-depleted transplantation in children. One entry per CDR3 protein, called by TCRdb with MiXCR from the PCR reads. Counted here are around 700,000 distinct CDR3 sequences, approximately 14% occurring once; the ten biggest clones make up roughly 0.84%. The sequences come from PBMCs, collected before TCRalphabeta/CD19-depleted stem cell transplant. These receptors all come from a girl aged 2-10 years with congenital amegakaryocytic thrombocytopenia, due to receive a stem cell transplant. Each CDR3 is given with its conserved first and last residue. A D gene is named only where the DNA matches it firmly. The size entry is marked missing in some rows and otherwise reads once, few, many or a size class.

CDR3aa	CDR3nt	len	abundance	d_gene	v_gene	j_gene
CASSLVLAGGREETQYF	TGCGCCAGCAGCTTGGTACTAGCGGGAGGGCGAGAAGAGACCCAGTACTTC	17	few	TRBD2	TRBV5-1	TRBJ2-5
CASSPGTDTEAFF	TGTGCCAGCAGCCCCGGGACCGACACTGAAGCTTTCTTT	13	-	-	TRBV7-3	TRBJ1-1
CSARRDRADPRGVNEQFF	TGCAGTGCTAGAAGGGACAGGGCAGATCCCCGGGGTGTTAATGAGCAGTTCTTC	18	-	TRBD1	TRBV20-1	TRBJ2-1
CASRPDGMNTEAFF	TGCGCCAGCCGACCTGACGGAATGAACACTGAAGCTTTCTTT	14	-	-	TRBV5-1	TRBJ1-1
CASSLSRGRANEQFF	TGTGCCAGCAGCTTATCCCGCGGGAGGGCTAATGAGCAGTTCTTC	15	once	TRBD2	TRBV7-3	TRBJ2-1
CASSRTSNQETQYF	TGTGCCAGCAGTCGGACTTCCAACCAAGAGACCCAGTACTTC	14	many	-	TRBV2	TRBJ2-5
CASSRNGADTQYF	TGTGCCAGCAGCCGCAACGGGGCAGATACGCAGTATTTT	13	many	-	TRBV3-1	TRBJ2-3
CASRHTSGVNTGELFF	TGTGCCAGCAGACACACCAGCGGGGTGAACACCGGGGAGCTGTTTTTT	16	few	TRBD2	TRBV4-2	TRBJ2-2
CASSVPVRRSNVLTF	TGTGCCAGCAGCGTGCCAGTACGAAGATCCAACGTCCTGACTTTC	15	few	-	TRBV5-6	TRBJ2-6
CASSFQGAGEAFF	TGTGCCAGCAGCTTCCAGGGGGCCGGTGAAGCTTTCTTT	13	-	TRBD1	TRBV7-9	TRBJ1-1
CSVALAGEKDTQYF	TGCAGCGTTGCTCTAGCGGGAGAGAAAGATACGCAGTATTTT	14	few	TRBD2	TRBV29-1	TRBJ2-3
CASSLAWWSDSYNEQFF	TGCGCCAGCAGCTTGGCCTGGTGGTCAGATTCCTACAATGAGCAGTTCTTC	17	many	-	TRBV5-1	TRBJ2-1
CASAGLIYEQYF	TGTGCCAGCGCTGGACTAATCTACGAGCAGTACTTC	12	many	-	TRBV6-2/TRBV6-3	TRBJ2-7
CASSFRDVSYEQYF	TGTGCCAGCAGTTTCCGGGACGTCTCCTACGAGCAGTACTTC	14	many	-	TRBV12-3/TRBV12-4	TRBJ2-7
CASSPNSGVTGELFF	TGTGCCAGCAGCCCGAACTCGGGGGTGACCGGGGAGCTGTTTTTT	15	few	-	TRBV11-3	TRBJ2-2
CASSEVEGRGVYEQYF	TGTGCCAGCAGTGAAGTTGAGGGACGCGGGGTCTACGAGCAGTACTTC	16	many	-	TRBV6-1	TRBJ2-7
CASSWTDRGYGYTF	TGCGCCAGCAGCTGGACGGACAGGGGGTATGGCTACACCTTC	14	few	TRBD1	TRBV5-1	TRBJ1-2
CASSQERYSNQPQHF	TGTGCCAGCAGCCAAGAGAGATATAGCAATCAGCCCCAGCATTTT	15	few	-	TRBV3-1	TRBJ1-5
CASSALQGAREQFF	TGCGCCAGCAGCGCCCTACAGGGGGCGAGGGAGCAGTTCTTC	14	-	TRBD1	TRBV5-1	TRBJ2-1
CASSGGTGNEKLFF	TGTGCCAGCAGTGGCGGGACAGGGAATGAAAAACTGTTTTTT	14	many	TRBD1	TRBV6-1	TRBJ1-4
CASSLDPETQYF	TGTGCCAGCAGCTTAGATCCAGAGACCCAGTACTTC	12	many	-	TRBV7-8	TRBJ2-5
CASSVAGGQPQHF	TGTGCCAGCAGCGTAGCTGGGGGTCAGCCCCAGCATTTT	13	-	-	TRBV9	TRBJ1-5
CASKFSGEQFF	TGTGCCAGCAAGTTTAGTGGTGAGCAGTTCTTC	11	many	-	TRBV11-1	TRBJ2-1
CASRLVLRLQNTEAFF	TGTGCAAGTCGCTTAGTCTTGAGACTTCAGAACACTGAAGCTTTCTTT	16	-	-	TRBV12-2	TRBJ1-1
CASGTLLTSGPGDTQYF	TGTGCTAGTGGCACCTTACTGACTAGCGGGCCGGGAGATACGCAGTATTTT	17	-	TRBD2	TRBV12-5	TRBJ2-3
CASTQLAGGPYEQYF	TGTGCCAGCACCCAACTAGCGGGGGGACCCTACGAGCAGTACTTC	15	-	TRBD2	TRBV7-3	TRBJ2-7
CASSLVAGGAFGYTF	TGTGCCAGCAGCTTAGTTGCAGGGGGCGCGTTTGGCTACACCTTC	15	many	TRBD1	TRBV11-2	TRBJ1-2
CAISARARQVSTYEQYF	TGTGCCATCAGTGCCCGTGCTAGACAGGTCAGCACCTACGAGCAGTACTTC	17	once	-	TRBV10-3	TRBJ2-7
CASIPPVDGRAAGELFF	TGTGCCAGCATCCCACCTGTGGACGGGAGGGCTGCCGGGGAGCTGTTTTTT	17	-	TRBD2	TRBV11-2	TRBJ2-2
CSVSGLFTDTQYF	TGCAGTGTTTCCGGACTTTTCACAGATACGCAGTATTTT	13	many	-	TRBV20-1	TRBJ2-3
CASSTPPASVSYEQYF	TGTGCCAGCAGCACCCCGCCGGCTAGCGTGTCCTACGAGCAGTACTTC	16	few	-	TRBV7-6	TRBJ2-7
CSASLSAGGRFF	TGCAGTGCTAGTTTGTCAGCCGGGGGCAGGTTCTTC	12	many	-	TRBV20-1	TRBJ2-1
CASSWDSAGLGNEQFF	TGCGCCAGCAGTTGGGATTCGGCGGGATTAGGGAATGAGCAGTTCTTC	16	many	-	TRBV5-1	TRBJ2-1